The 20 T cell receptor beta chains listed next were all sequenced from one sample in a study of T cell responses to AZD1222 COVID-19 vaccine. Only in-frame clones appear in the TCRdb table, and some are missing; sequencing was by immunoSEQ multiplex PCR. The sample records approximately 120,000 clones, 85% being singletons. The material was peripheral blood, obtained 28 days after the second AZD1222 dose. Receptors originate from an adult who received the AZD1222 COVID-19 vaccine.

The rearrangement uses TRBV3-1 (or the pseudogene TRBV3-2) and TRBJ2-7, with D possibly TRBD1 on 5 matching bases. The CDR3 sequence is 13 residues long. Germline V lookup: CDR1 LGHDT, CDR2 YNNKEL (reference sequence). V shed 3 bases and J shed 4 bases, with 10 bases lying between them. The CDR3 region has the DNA TGTGCCAGCAGCCAGGGGCCCTTATACGAGCAGTACTTC. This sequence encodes CASSQGPLYEQYF.

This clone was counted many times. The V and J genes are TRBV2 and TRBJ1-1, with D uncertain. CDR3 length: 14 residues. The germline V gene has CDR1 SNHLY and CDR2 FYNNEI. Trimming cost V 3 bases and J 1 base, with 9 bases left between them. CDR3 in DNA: TGTGCCAGCAGTGATGAGATGGGGAACACTGAAGCTTTCTTT. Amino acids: CASSDEMGNTEAFF.

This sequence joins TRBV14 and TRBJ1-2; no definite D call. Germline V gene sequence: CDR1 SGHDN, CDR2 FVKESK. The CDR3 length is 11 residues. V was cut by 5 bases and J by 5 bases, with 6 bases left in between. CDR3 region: CASSGQYGYTF. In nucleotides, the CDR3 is TGTGCCAGCAGCGGGCAGTATGGCTACACCTTC.

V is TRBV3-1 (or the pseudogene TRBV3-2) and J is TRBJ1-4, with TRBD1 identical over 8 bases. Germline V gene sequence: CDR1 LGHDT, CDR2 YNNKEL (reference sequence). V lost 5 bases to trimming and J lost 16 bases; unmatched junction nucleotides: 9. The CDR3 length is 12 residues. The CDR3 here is CASSSTGGVGFF. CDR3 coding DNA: TGTGCCAGCAGCTCCACAGGGGGAGTCGGGTTTTTT.

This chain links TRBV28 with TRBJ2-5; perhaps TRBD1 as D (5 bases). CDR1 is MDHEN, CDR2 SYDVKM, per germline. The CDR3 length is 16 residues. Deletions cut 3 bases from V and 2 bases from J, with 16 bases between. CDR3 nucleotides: TGTGCCAGCAGTTTTTTCGGCAGGGCTACTCAAGAGACCCAGTACTTC. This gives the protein CASSFFGRATQETQYF.

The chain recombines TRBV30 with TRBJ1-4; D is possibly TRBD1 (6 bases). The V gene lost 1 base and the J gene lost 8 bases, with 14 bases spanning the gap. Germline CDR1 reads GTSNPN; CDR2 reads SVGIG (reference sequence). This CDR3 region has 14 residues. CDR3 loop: CAWSGGGDGEKLFF. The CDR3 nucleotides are TGTGCCTGGAGTGGAGGGGGAGATGGGGAAAAACTGTTTTTT.

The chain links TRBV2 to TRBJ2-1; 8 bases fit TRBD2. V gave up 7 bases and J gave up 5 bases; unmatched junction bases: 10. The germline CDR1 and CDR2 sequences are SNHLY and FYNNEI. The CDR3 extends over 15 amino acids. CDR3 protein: CASNLRGGNNNEQFF. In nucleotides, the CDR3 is TGTGCCAGCAACCTACGGGGGGGAAATAACAATGAGCAGTTCTTC. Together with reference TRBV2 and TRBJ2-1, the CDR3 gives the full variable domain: EPEVTQTPSHQVTQMGQEVILRCVPISNHLYFYWYRQILGQKVEFLVSFYNNEISEKSEIFDDQFSVERPDGSNFTLKIRSTKLEDSAMYFCASNLRGGNNNEQFFGPGTRLTVL.

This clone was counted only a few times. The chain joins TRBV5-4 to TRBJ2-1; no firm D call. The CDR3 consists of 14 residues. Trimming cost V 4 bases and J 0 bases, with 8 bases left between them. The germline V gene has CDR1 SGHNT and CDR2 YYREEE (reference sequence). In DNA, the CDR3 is TGTGCCAGCAGCCCATCTAGCTCCTACAATGAGCAGTTCTTC. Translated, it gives CASSPSSSYNEQFF.

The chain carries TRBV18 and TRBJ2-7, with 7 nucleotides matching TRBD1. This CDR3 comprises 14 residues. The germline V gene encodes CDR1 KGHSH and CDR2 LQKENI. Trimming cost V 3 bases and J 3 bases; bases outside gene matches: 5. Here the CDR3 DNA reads TGTGCCAGCTCACCTGCCGGGACAGTCTACGAGCAGTACTTC. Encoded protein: CASSPAGTVYEQYF.

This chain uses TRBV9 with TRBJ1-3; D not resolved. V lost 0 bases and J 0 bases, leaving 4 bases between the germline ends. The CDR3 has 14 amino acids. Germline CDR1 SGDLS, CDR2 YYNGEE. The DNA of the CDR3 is TGTGCCAGCAGCGTAGGGACCTCTGGAAACACCATATATTTT. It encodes CASSVGTSGNTIYF.

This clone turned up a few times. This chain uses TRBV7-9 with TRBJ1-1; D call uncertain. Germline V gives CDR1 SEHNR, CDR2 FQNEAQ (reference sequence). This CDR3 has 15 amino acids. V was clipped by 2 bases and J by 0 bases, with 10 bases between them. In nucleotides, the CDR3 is TGTGCCAGCAGCTTAAACGAGGCAATGAACACTGAAGCTTTCTTT. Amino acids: CASSLNEAMNTEAFF.

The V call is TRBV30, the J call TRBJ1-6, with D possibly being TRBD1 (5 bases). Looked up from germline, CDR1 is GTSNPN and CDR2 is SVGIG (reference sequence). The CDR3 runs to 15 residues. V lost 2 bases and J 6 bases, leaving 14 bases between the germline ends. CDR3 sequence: CAWSRNQGPNSPLHF. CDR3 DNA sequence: TGTGCCTGGAGTAGGAACCAGGGCCCTAATTCACCCCTCCACTTT.

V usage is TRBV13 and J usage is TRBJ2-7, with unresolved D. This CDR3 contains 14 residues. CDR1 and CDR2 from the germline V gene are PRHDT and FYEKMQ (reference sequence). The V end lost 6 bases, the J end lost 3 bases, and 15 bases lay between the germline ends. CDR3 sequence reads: CASSPGGSFYEQYF. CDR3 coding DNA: TGTGCCAGCAGTCCTGGTGGCAGCTTCTACGAGCAGTACTTC. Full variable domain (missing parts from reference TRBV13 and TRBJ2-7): AAGVIQSPRHLIKEKRETATLKCYPIPRHDTVYWYQQGPGQDPQFLISFYEKMQSDKGSIPDRFSAQQFSDYHSELNMSSLELGDSALYFCASSPGGSFYEQYFGPGTRLTVT.

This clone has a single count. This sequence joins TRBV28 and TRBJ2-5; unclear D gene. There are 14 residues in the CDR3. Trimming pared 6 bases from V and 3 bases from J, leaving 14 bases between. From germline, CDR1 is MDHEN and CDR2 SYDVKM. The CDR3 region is CASSPFYAEETQYF. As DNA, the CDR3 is TGTGCCAGCAGCCCCTTCTACGCGGAAGAGACCCAGTACTTC.

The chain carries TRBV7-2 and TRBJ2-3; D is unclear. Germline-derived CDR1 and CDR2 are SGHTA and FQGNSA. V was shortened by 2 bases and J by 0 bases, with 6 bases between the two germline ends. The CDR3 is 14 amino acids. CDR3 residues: CASSLRASTDTQYF. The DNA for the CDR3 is TGTGCCAGCAGCTTACGGGCAAGCACAGATACGCAGTATTTT.

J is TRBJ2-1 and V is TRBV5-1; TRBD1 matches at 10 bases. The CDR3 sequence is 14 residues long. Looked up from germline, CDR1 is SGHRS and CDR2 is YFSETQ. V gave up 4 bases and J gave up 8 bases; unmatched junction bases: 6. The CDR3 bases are TGCGCCAGCAGCCCGGGACAGGGGCTTTATGAGCAGTTCTTC. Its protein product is CASSPGQGLYEQFF.

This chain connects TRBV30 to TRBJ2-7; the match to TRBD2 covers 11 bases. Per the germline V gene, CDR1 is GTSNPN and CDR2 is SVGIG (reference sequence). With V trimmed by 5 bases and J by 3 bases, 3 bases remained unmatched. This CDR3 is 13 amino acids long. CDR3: CAWDSGGGYEQYF. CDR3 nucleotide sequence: TGTGCCTGGGATAGCGGGGGGGGCTACGAGCAGTACTTC.

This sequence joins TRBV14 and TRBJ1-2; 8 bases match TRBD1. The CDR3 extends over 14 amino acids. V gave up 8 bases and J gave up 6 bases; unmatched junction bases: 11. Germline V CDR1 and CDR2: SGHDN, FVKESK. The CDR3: CASGQGEEDHGYTF. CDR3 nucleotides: TGTGCCAGCGGACAGGGCGAGGAAGATCATGGCTACACCTTC.

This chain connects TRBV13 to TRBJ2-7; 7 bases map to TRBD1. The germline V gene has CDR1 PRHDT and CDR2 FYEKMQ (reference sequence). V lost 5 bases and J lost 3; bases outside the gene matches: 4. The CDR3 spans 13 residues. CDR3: CASSRRDSYEQYF. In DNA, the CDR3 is TGTGCCAGCAGCAGAAGGGACAGCTACGAGCAGTACTTC.

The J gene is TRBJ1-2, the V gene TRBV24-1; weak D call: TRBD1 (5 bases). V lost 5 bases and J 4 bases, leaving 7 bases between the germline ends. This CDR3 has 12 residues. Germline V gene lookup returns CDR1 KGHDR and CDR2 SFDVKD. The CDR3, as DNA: TGTGCCACCAGTGCCGACAGCTATGGCTACACCTTC. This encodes CATSADSYGYTF.